Below, one T cell receptor beta chain is given with its context. The data derive from a study of blood T cell repertoires in COVID-19. Overall study context: Some COVID-19 samples were acute and others convalescent; all came from the United States, Italy and Spain. T cells, B-cell-depleted T cells, or PBMCs supplied cDNA or gDNA.

Germline V gives CDR1 SGHNT, CDR2 YENEEA. V lost 1 base, J lost 8 bases, and 11 bases lay in between. This CDR3 region has 13 residues. Study processing details: Amplification of reference gene primers provided the estimated nucleated cell counts. Using immunoSEQ multiplex PCR, the repertoire was profiled, and TCRdb retains in-frame clones only, with some absent. For V, J and clone size, that table is used; D and trimming come from the DNA. The data contain roughly 200,000 clones, approximately 90% of them singletons. The source is a man aged 35-49 years with active or convalescent COVID-19. Sample: peripheral blood. The V gene is TRBV11-3, the J gene TRBJ1-1; D gene uncertain. The chain's CDR3 is CASSLVASAEAFF. CDR3 sequence (DNA): TGTGCCAGCAGCTTAGTAGCTTCGGCGGAAGCTTTCTTT. The complete variable domain, with remaining parts taken from reference TRBV11-3 and TRBJ1-1, reads EAGVVQSPRYKIIEKKQPVAFWCNPISGHNTLYWYLQNLGQGPELLIRYENEEAVDDSQLPKDRFSAERLKGVDSTLKIQPAELGDSAVYLCASSLVASAEAFFGQGTRLTVV.